Each of the 10 T cell receptor beta chains below was sequenced from the same sample in a study of T-cell reconstitution after alpha-beta-depleted transplantation in children. During its preparation, the TCRbeta library received unique molecular identifiers. MiXCR, applied by TCRdb to the PCR reads, yields one record per CDR3 protein. The table includes roughly 180,000 distinct CDR3 sequences, less than 15% detected once. This specimen consisted of PBMCs from the stem cell graft donor, obtained from the stem cell graft. The receptors here all came from a human donor who donated a stem cell graft to a child with acute lymphoblastic leukemia.

This clonotype was observed many times. The chain couples TRBV12-3 or TRBV12-4 to TRBJ1-1, with TRBD1 identical over 7 bases. The CDR3 consists of 15 residues. Trimming at V came to 6 bases and at J to 1 base, leaving 8 bases not matched to a gene. The CDR3 DNA sequence: TGTGCCAGCAGAGGGACGACAGGGCCGAACACTGAAGCTTTCTTT. Protein sequence: CASRGTTGPNTEAFF.

The gene calls are TRBV3-1 and TRBJ2-6; D remains unclear. Trimming left V 2 bases short and J 3 bases short, with 5 bases between. The CDR3 has 14 residues. The germline V gene encodes CDR1 LGHDT and CDR2 YNNKEL (reference sequence). The chain's CDR3 is CASSQRGGANVLTF. In DNA form, the CDR3 reads TGTGCCAGCAGCCAAAGAGGTGGGGCCAACGTCCTGACTTTC.

This clonotype was counted only a few times. The chain joins TRBV29-1 to TRBJ2-3; D not resolved. Germline lookup yields CDR1 SQVTM and CDR2 ANQGSEA. The V end lost 6 bases, the J end lost 0 bases, and 16 bases lay between the germline ends. This CDR3 is 15 amino acids long. As DNA, the CDR3 is TGCAGCGTGATGAAGCCGACCGTTAGCACAGATACGCAGTATTTT. Translated: CSVMKPTVSTDTQYF.

This clonotype was observed many times. This chain links TRBV12-3 or TRBV12-4 with TRBJ2-3, with TRBD2 identical over 8 bases. The CDR3 totals 17 residues. With V trimmed by 1 base and J by 0 bases, 6 bases remained unmatched. The CDR3 sequence is CASSLGGRINSTDTQYF. Here the CDR3 DNA reads TGTGCCAGCAGTTTAGGCGGGAGGATCAATAGCACAGATACGCAGTATTTT.

This clonotype was detected ten times or more. The V call is TRBV12-3 or TRBV12-4, the J call TRBJ1-1; D gene ambiguous. This CDR3 has 15 residues. The V end was cut by 0 bases, the J end by 1 base, with 9 bases between. The CDR3 sequence is CASSLALGPNTEAFF. The CDR3 bases are TGTGCCAGCAGTTTAGCGCTAGGTCCGAACACTGAAGCTTTCTTT.

This clonotype was counted at least ten times. The chain has TRBV7-2 and TRBJ2-7; tentatively, D is TRBD1 (5 bases). Trimming cost V 4 bases and J 3 bases, with 16 bases left between them. The CDR3 has 15 amino acids. Germline V gene sequence: CDR1 SGHTA, CDR2 FQGNSA. CDR3 sequence reads: CASSSISTDYYEQYF. CDR3 DNA sequence: TGTGCCAGCAGCTCTATTTCGACAGATTACTACGAGCAGTACTTC.

The chain uses TRBV20-1 and TRBJ2-5, with 8 bases aligning to TRBD1. V gave up 4 bases and J gave up 3 bases; unmatched junction bases: 7. CDR1 DFQATT and CDR2 SNEGSKA come from the germline V gene (reference sequence). The CDR3 spans 14 residues. CDR3 protein: CSAIHSTGEETQYF. The CDR3, as DNA: TGCAGTGCTATTCACTCGACAGGGGAAGAGACCCAGTACTTC.

The chain recombines TRBV6-5 with TRBJ2-3; 12 nucleotides agree with TRBD2. V shed 0 bases, J shed 5 bases, and the junction held 3 bases outside the gene matches. The germline V gene encodes CDR1 MNHEY and CDR2 SVGAGI. The CDR3 is 16 amino acids. The CDR3 bases are TGTGCCAGCAGTTACTCTTCGGGACTAGCGGGAGATACGCAGTATTTT. This sequence encodes CASSYSSGLAGDTQYF.

This clonotype was recorded only once. The chain couples TRBV27 to TRBJ1-5; maybe TRBD1 (5 bases). The length of the CDR3 is 16 residues. Germline assignment: CDR1 MNHEY and CDR2 SMNVEV (reference sequence). The V and J ends lost 6 bases and 2 bases respectively, with 17 bases between them. CDR3 loop: CASSRVQGVGNQPQHF. The CDR3 coding sequence is TGTGCCAGCAGCCGTGTTCAGGGAGTTGGCAATCAGCCCCAGCATTTT.

The table lists this clonotype with a few counts. V is TRBV20-1 and J is TRBJ2-7; 14 bases are shared with TRBD2. CDR1 is DFQATT, CDR2 SNEGSKA, per germline (reference sequence). The CDR3 covers 15 residues. V gave up 2 bases and J gave up 6 bases; unmatched junction bases: 6. The CDR3 coding sequence is TGCAGTGCTAGACGACTAGCGGGAGGGACGATCGAGCAGTACTTC. Translation gives CSARRLAGGTIEQYF.